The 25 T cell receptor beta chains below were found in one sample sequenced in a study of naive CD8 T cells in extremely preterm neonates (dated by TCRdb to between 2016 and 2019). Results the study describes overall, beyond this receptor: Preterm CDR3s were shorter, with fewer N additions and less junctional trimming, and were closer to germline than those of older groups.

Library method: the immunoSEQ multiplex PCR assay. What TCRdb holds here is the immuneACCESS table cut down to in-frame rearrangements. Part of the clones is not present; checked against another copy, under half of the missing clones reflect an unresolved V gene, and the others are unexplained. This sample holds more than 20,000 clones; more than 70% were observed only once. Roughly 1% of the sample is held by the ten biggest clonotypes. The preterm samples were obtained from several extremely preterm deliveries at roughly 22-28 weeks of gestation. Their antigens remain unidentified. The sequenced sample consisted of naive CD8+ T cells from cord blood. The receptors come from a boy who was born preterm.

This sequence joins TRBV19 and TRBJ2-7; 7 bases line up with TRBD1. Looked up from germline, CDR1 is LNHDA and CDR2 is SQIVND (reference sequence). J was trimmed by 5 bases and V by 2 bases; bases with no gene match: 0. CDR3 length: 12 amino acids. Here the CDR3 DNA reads TGTGCCAGTAGTATACAGGGGGACGAGCAGTACTTC. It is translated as CASSIQGDEQYF.

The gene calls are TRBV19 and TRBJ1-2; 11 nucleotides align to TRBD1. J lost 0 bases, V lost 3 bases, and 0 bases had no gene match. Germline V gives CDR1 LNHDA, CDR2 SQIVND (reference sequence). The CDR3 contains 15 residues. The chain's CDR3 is CASSMGQGANYGYTF. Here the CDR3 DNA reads TGTGCCAGTAGTATGGGACAGGGGGCTAACTATGGCTACACCTTC. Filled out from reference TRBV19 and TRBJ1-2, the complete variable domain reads DGGITQSPKYLFRKEGQNVTLSCEQNLNHDAMYWYRQDPGQGLRLIYYSQIVNDFQKGDIAEGYSVSREKKESFPLTVTSAQKNPTAFYLCASSMGQGANYGYTFGSGTRLTVV.

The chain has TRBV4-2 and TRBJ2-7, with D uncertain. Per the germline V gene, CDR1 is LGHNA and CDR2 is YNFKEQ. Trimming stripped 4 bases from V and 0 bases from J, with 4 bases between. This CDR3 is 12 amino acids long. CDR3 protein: CASSRDSYEQYF. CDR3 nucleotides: TGTGCCAGCAGCCGGGACTCCTACGAGCAGTACTTC.

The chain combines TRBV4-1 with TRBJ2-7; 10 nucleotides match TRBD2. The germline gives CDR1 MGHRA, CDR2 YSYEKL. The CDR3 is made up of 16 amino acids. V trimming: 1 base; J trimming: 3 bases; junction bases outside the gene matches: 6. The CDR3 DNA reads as TGCGCCAGCAGCCAAGCACGCGGACTAGCGGACTACGAGCAGTACTTC. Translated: CASSQARGLADYEQYF.

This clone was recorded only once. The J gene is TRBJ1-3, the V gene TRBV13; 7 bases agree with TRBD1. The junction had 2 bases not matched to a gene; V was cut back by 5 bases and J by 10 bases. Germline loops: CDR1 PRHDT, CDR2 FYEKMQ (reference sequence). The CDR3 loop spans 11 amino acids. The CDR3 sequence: CASSNRGTIYF. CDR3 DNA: TGTGCCAGCAGCAACAGGGGAACCATATATTTT.

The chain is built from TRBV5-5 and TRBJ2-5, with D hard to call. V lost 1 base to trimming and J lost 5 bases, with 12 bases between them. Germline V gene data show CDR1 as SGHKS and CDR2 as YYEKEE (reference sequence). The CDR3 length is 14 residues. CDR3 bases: TGTGCCAGCAGCTTGAGTGGGCCAAGGGAGACCCAGTACTTC. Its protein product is CASSLSGPRETQYF.

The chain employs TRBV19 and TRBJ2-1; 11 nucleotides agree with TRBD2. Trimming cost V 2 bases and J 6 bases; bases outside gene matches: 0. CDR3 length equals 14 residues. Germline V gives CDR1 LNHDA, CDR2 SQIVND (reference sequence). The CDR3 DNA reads TGTGCCAGTAGTATACTAGCGGGGGGCAATGAGCAGTTCTTC. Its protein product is CASSILAGGNEQFF. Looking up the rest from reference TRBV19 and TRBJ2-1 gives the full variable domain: DGGITQSPKYLFRKEGQNVTLSCEQNLNHDAMYWYRQDPGQGLRLIYYSQIVNDFQKGDIAEGYSVSREKKESFPLTVTSAQKNPTAFYLCASSILAGGNEQFFGPGTRLTVL.

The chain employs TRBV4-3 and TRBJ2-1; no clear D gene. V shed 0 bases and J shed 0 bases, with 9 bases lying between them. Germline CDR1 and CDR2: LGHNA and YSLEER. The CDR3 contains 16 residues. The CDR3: CASSQDRYSSYNEQFF. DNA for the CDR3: TGCGCCAGCAGCCAAGATCGCTACTCCTCCTACAATGAGCAGTTCTTC.

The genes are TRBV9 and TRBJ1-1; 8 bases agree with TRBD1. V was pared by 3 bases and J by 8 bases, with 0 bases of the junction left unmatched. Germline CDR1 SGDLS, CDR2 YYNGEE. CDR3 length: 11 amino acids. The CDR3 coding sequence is TGTGCCAGCAGCGGGACAGGGGAAGCTTTCTTT. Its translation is CASSGTGEAFF.

The CDR3 region has the DNA TGTGCCAGCAGCCCCGCCGGGACAGGGAACACTGAAGCTTTCTTT. This codes for CASSPAGTGNTEAFF. The chain employs TRBV11-2 and TRBJ1-1; 8 bases match TRBD1. The CDR3 sequence is 15 residues long. CDR1 is SGHAT and CDR2 is FQNNGV in the germline V gene. Losses at the gene ends were 5 bases for V and 1 base for J; bases not matched to a gene: 6.

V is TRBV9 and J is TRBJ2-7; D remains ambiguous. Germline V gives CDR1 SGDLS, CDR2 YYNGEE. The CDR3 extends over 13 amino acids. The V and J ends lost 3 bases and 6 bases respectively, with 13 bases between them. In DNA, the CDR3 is TGTGCCAGCAGCGCCTTTGGCTACTCCGAGCAGTACTTC. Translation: CASSAFGYSEQYF.

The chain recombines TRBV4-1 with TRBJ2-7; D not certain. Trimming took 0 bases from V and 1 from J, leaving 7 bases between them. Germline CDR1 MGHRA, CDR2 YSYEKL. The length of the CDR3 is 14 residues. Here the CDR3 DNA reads TGCGCCAGCAGCCAAGATGGGCTGTCCTACGAGCAGTACTTC. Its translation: CASSQDGLSYEQYF.

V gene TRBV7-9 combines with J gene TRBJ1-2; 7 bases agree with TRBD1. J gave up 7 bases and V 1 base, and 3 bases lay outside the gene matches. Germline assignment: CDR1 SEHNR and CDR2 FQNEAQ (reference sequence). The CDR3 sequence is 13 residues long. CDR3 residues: CASSLVNRGGYTF. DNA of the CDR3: TGTGCCAGCAGCTTAGTTAACAGGGGTGGCTACACCTTC.

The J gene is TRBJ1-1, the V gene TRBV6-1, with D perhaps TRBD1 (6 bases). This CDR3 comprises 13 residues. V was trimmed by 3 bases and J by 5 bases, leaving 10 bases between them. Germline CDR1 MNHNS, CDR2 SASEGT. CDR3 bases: TGTGCCAGCAGTGACAGGGGTTGGACTGAAGCTTTCTTT. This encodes CASSDRGWTEAFF.

CDR3 sequence reads: CASSLGDSGGPYF. The CDR3 nucleotides are TGCGCCAGCAGCTTAGGGGATAGCGGGGGGCCGTACTTC. The chain recombines TRBV5-1 with TRBJ2-5, with 10 positions matching TRBD2. V dropped 2 bases and J dropped 13; count of bases not matched to a gene: 8. Germline V gene lookup returns CDR1 SGHRS and CDR2 YFSETQ. CDR3 size: 13 residues.

CDR3 in DNA: TGTGCCAGCAGTTACACAGGGGGCGCTGCCTACGAGCAGTACTTC. This translates into CASSYTGGAAYEQYF. The chain links TRBV6-5 to TRBJ2-7, with 9 bases matching TRBD1. After removal of 2 bases from V and 2 bases from J, the junction contained 4 bases not matched to a gene. This CDR3 is 15 amino acids long. The germline CDR1 and CDR2 sequences are MNHEY and SVGAGI.

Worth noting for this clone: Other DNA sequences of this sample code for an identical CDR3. In nucleotides, the CDR3 is TGTGCCTGGAGTGTAGGACAGGGGTATAATTCACCCCTCCACTTT. Translating gives CAWSVGQGYNSPLHF. The chain uses TRBV30 and TRBJ1-6; 9 bases map to TRBD1. Looked up from germline, CDR1 is GTSNPN and CDR2 is SVGIG (reference sequence). This CDR3 has 15 amino acids. Trimming cost V 0 bases and J 4 bases; bases outside gene matches: 1.

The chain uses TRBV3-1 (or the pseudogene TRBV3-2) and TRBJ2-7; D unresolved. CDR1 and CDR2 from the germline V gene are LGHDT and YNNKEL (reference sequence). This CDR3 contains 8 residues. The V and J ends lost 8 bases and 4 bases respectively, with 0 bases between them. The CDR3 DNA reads TGTGCCAGCTACGAGCAGTACTTC. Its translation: CASYEQYF.

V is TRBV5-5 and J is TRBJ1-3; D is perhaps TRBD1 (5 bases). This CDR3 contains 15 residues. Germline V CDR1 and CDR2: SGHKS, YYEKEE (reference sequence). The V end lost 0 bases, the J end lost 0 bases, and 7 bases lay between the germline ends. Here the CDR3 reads CASSLAGGSGNTIYF. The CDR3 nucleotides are TGTGCCAGCAGCTTGGCCGGGGGCTCTGGAAACACCATATATTTT.

The CDR3 bases are TGTGCCAGCAGTGCTAGCGGGGGGGCCGGGGAGCTGTTTTTT. Translated, it gives CASSASGGAGELFF. The rearrangement uses TRBV6-1 and TRBJ2-2; 12 nucleotides line up with TRBD2. Trimming removed 4 bases from V and 6 bases from J; junction bases left unmatched: 0. CDR3 size: 14 residues. Germline CDR1 is MNHNS and CDR2 is SASEGT.

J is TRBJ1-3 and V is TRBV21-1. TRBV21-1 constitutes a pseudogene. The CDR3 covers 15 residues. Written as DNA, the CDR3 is TGTGCCAGCAGCAAAGGGGAGAGCTCTGGAAACACCATATATTTT. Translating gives CASSKGESSGNTIYF.

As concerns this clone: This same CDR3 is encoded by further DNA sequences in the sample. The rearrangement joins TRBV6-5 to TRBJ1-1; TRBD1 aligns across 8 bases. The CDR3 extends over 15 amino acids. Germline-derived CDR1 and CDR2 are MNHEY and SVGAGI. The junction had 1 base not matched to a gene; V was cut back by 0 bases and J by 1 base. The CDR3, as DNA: TGTGCCAGCAGTTACTCAGGGACAGGGAACACTGAAGCTTTCTTT. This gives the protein CASSYSGTGNTEAFF.

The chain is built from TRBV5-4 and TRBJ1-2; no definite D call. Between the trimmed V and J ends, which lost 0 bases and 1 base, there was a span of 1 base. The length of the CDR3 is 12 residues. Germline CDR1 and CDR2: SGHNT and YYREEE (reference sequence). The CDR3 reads CASSLDNYGYTF. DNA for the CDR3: TGTGCCAGCAGCTTGGATAACTATGGCTACACCTTC.

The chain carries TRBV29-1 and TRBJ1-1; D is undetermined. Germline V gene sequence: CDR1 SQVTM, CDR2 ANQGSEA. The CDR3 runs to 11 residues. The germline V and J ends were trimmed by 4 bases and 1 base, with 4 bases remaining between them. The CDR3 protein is CSVGTNTEAFF. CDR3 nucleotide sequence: TGCAGCGTTGGGACGAACACTGAAGCTTTCTTT.

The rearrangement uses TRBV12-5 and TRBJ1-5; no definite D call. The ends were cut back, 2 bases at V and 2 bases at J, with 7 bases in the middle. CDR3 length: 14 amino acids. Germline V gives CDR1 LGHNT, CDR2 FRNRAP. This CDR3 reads CASGLRGGNQPQHF. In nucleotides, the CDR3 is TGTGCTAGTGGTTTGCGGGGTGGCAATCAGCCCCAGCATTTT.